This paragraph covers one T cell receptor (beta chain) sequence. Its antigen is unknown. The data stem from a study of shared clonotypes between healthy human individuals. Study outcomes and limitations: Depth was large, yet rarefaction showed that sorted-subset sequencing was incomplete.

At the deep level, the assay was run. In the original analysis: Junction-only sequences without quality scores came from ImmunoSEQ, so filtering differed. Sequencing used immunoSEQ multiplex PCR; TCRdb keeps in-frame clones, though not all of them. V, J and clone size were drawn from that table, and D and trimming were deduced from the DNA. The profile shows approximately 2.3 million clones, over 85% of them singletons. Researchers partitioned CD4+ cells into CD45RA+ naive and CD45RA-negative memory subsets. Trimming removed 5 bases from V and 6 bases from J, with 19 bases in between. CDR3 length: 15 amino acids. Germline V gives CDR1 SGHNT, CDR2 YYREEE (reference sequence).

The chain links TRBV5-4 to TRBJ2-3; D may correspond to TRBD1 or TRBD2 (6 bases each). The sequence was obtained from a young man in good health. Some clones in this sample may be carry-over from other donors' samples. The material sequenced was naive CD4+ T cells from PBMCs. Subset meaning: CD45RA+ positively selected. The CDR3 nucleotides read TGTGCCAGCAGAGGGGGGTCCCGAAGGAGGGATACGCAGTATTTT. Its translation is CASRGGSRRRDTQYF.